This record concerns one T cell receptor beta chain sequence. The target of this receptor is not known. There are no base qualities to consult, and no much larger clone falls within one base. Participants in the prospective study were enrolled through a virtual design, were aged roughly 18 to 100 years, and lived in roughly 25 United States geographic areas. Cohort assignment in the prospective study relied on participant-reported clinical history from a screening survey and a study questionnaire. Each participant in the prospective study had whole blood, serum and a nasopharyngeal or oropharyngeal swab collected by mobile phlebotomists. Prospective study participants could optionally give additional blood draws and questionnaires over an approximately two-month period. Before DNA extraction, blood samples from the prospective study were shipped at room temperature or frozen. The CDR3 starts with the cysteine, ends with the phenylalanine, and has 12 residues. Only the CDR3 part of the read is kept: 36 bases, read in frame from the first base. According to the germline V gene, CDR1 reads SGHAT and CDR2 reads FQNNGV. V was cut back by 5 bases and J by 6 bases, leaving a gap of 7 bases between them.

The sample originates from a study of blood T cell repertoires in COVID-19 (dated by TCRdb to the early 2020s). With respect to the entire study: Samples from collaborators originated in the United States, Italy and Spain and spanned both the acute and convalescent phases of COVID-19. Where available, HLA class I and class II types were obtained from metadata supplied by the sample provider rather than from assay-based typing. The dataset comprised deeply sampled blood TCRbeta repertoires from subjects exposed to, actively infected with, or recovered from COVID-19. Samples were obtained from the ongoing ImmuneRACE study (first 160 participants) and from 1,254 subjects provided by 6 global collaborators. A de-identified subject ID, COVID-19 status, age in years and sex were almost always included in the sample metadata. The repertoires were released in a freely available public database meant as a resource for research on the immune response to SARS-CoV-2. The material from the prospective study consisted of cDNA or gDNA derived from T cells, B-cell-depleted T cells, or PBMCs. Broad study findings and their caveats: The amount of clinical and demographic metadata varied by source and participant and was provided uncurated.

TCRbeta CDR3 regions were amplified from genomic DNA using the immunoSEQ Assay, a bias-controlled multiplex PCR. As for the original processing: The number of nucleated cells in each sample was estimated by amplification of reference gene primers within the assay. Sequence reads were collapsed and filtered to measure the absolute abundance of every unique TCRbeta CDR3 rearrangement. Productive Simpson clonality was computed per sample as the square root of Simpson's diversity index over productive rearrangements. TCRdb retrieved this table from immuneACCESS and kept in-frame rearrangements only. Not all clones are present; in checked studies, unresolved V genes account for under half, and no reason is known for the remainder. The V and J calls and clone size are taken from that table; D and trimming were inferred from the DNA. This sample holds under 200,000 clones; about 83% were observed only once. The top ten constitute roughly 5.9% of the sample.

Sequenced material: PBMCs or T cells enriched from blood (not recorded which). The receptor chain draws on TRBV11-2 and TRBJ2-2; tentative D gene TRBD1, with 5 bases matching. The TCR was taken from a man between 35 and 55 years old with acute COVID-19. The DNA reads TGTGCCAGCAGCGGCAGGGCCGGGGAGCTGTTTTTT. It encodes CASSGRAGELFF.